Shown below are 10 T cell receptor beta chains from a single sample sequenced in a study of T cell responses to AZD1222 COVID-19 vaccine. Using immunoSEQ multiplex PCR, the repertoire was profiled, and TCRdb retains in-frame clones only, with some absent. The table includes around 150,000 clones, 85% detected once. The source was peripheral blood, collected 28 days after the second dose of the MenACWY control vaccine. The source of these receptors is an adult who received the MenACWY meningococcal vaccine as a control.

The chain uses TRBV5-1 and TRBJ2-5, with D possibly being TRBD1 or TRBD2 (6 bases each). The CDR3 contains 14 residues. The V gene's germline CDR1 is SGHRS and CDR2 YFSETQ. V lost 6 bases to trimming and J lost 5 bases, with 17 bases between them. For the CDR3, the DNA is TGCGCCAGCACTTCTGGGGGGCGAATGGAGACCCAGTACTTC. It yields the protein CASTSGGRMETQYF.

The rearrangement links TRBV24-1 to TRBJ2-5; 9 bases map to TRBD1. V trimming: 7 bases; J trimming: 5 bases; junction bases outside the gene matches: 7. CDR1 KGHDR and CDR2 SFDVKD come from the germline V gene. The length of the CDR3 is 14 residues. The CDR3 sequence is CATSKQGAGETQYF. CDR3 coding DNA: TGTGCCACCAGCAAACAGGGGGCAGGGGAGACCCAGTACTTC.

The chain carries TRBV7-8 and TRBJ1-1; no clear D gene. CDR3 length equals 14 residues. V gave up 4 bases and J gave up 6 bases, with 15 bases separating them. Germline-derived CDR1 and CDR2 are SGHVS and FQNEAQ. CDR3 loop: CASSSQWGGAEAFF. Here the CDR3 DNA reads TGTGCCAGCAGCTCCCAGTGGGGTGGCGCTGAAGCTTTCTTT.

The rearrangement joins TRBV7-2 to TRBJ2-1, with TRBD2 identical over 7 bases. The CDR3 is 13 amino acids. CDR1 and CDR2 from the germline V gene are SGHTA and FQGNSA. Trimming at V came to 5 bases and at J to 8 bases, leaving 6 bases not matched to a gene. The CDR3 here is CASSPWGGDEQFF. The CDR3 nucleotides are TGTGCCAGCAGCCCCTGGGGGGGGGATGAGCAGTTCTTC.

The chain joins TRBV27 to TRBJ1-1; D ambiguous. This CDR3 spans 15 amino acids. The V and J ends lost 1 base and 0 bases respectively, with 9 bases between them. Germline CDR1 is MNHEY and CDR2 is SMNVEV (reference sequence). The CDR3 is CASSLLGGLNTEAFF. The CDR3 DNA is TGTGCCAGCAGTTTATTGGGAGGGTTGAACACTGAAGCTTTCTTT.

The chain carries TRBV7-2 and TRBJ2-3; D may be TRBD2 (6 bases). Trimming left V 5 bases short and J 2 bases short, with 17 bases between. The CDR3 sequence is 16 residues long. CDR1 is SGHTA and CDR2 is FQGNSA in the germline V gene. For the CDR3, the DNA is TGTGCCAGCAGCGTACGAACGGGACTCACCACAGATACGCAGTATTTT. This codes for CASSVRTGLTTDTQYF.

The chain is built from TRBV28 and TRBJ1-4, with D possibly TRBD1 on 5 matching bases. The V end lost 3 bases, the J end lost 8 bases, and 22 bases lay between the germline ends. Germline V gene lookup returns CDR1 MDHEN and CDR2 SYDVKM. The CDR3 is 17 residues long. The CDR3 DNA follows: TGTGCCAGCAGTTTTAACGGGGAGGGGAGGGAGTGGGAAAAACTGTTTTTT. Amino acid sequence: CASSFNGEGREWEKLFF.

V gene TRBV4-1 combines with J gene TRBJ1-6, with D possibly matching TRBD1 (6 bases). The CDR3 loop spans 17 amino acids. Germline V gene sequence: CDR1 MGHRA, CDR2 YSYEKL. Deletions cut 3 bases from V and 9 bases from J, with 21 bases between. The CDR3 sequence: CASSQGAAPGSGSPLHF. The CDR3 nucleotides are TGCGCCAGCAGCCAGGGGGCGGCCCCCGGTAGTGGTTCACCCCTCCACTTT.

The CDR3 DNA sequence: TGTGCCAGCAGTCAGGGACGGAACACCGGGGAGCTGTTTTTT. The encoded protein is CASSQGRNTGELFF. This chain connects TRBV28 to TRBJ2-2; the D gene could be TRBD1 or TRBD2 (5 bases each). Germline V CDR1 and CDR2: MDHEN, SYDVKM. Trimming removed 5 bases at V and 1 base at J, with 8 bases between. The CDR3 loop spans 14 amino acids.

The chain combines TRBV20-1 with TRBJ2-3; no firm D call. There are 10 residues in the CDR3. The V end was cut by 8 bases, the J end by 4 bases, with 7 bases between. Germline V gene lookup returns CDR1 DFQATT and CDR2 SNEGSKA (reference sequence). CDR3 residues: CSPRADTQYF. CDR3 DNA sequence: TGCAGTCCCAGAGCAGATACGCAGTATTTT.